The source of this T cell receptor beta chain is a study of blood T cell repertoires in COVID-19. Sequencing used immunoSEQ multiplex PCR; TCRdb keeps in-frame clones, though not all of them. The sample yields around 79,000 clones, roughly 90% seen once. The ends were cut back, 5 bases at V and 9 bases at J, with 19 bases in the middle. The CDR3 length is 14 residues. Germline CDR1 and CDR2: KGHDR and SFDVKD. Sequencing used peripheral blood. This receptor was obtained from a man between 65 and 85 years old with active or convalescent COVID-19. The J gene is TRBJ2-7, the V gene TRBV24-1; maybe TRBD1 (6 bases). CDR3 bases: TGTGCCACCAGTGCTCCCGGGACAAAGGGTGTGCAGTACTTC. Translating gives CATSAPGTKGVQYF.